This TCR beta chain was documented in a study of T-cell memory formation after mild COVID-19. On this clonotype: The antigen is not known.

TCRdb passed the 5' RACE reads through MiXCR, listing each CDR3 protein once. The data hold some 200,000 distinct CDR3 sequences, with about 9.2% observed a single time. V lost 0 bases, J lost 0 bases, and 9 bases lay in between. From germline, CDR1 is SGHRS and CDR2 YFSETQ. The CDR3 is 16 amino acids. Study results and limitations: Several responding clones turned up in pre-infection memory, indicating that cross-reactive memory may have taken part.

Sequencing was carried out using PBMCs or a T cell subset sorted from them (not recorded which). The sequence was collected from a man aged 18 to 29 who had mild COVID-19 (a few samples of this study predate the infection). Cell type and time point are not known. The gene calls are TRBV5-1 and TRBJ2-2; D uncertain. The CDR3 protein is CASSLVVPSNTGELFF. Here the CDR3 DNA reads TGCGCCAGCAGCTTGGTCGTCCCATCGAACACCGGGGAGCTGTTTTTT.